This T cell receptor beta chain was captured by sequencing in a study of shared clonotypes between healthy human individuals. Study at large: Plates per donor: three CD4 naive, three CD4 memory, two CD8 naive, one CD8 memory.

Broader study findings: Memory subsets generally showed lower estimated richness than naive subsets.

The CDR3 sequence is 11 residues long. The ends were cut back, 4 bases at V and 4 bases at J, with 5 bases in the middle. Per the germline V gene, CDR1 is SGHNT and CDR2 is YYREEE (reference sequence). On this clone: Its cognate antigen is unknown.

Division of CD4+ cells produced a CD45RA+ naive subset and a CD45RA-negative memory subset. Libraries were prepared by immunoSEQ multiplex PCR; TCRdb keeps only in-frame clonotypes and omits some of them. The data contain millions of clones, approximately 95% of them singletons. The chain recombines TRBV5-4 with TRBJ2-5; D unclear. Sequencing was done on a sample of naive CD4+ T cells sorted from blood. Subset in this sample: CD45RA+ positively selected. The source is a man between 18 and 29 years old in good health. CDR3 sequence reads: CASSPGETQYF. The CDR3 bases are TGTGCCAGCAGCCCCGGAGAGACCCAGTACTTC.